One sample yielded the 19 T cell receptor beta chains listed below, sequenced in a study of blood T cells in healthy people across ages. Sample-barcoded 5' priming and a J-beta primer mix drove a second PCR of 7 to 11 cycles. TCRdb re-derived calls from the 5' RACE reads in MiXCR, one entry per CDR3 protein. The sample lists about 1.4 million distinct CDR3 sequences, 45% to 70% occurring once. Sequencing was carried out using blood. Every receptor here comes from a man between 18 and 35 years old in good health.

The rearrangement uses TRBV6-5 and TRBJ2-7; D is uncertain. This CDR3 is built from 15 residues. Germline-derived CDR1 and CDR2 are MNHEY and SVGAGI. Trimming took off 0 bases at V and 0 bases at J, with 9 bases between the two ends. The CDR3 sequence is CASSYSLDGSYEQYF. CDR3 sequence (DNA): TGTGCCAGCAGTTACTCCTTAGACGGCTCCTACGAGCAGTACTTC.

This chain links TRBV11-2 with TRBJ1-2; D gene uncertain. With 4 bases removed from V and 1 base from J, the gap between germline ends came to 7 bases. Germline V gene sequence: CDR1 SGHAT, CDR2 FQNNGV. CDR3 size: 13 residues. The CDR3 loop reads CASSSARNYGYTF. CDR3 bases: TGTGCCAGCAGCTCCGCGCGTAACTATGGCTACACCTTC.

This clonotype was observed a few times. This sequence joins TRBV29-1 and TRBJ2-3; D perhaps matches TRBD2 (5 bases). The CDR3 is 12 residues long. Germline values: CDR1 SQVTM, CDR2 ANQGSEA. V dropped 6 bases and J dropped 6 bases, with 13 bases sitting between them. Here the CDR3 reads CSVDTGIDTQYF. As DNA, the CDR3 is TGCAGCGTCGACACCGGGATTGATACGCAGTATTTT.

The chain carries TRBV5-1 and TRBJ1-1, with D maybe TRBD1 (6 bases). V lost 0 bases to trimming and J lost 0 bases, with 12 bases between them. Germline V gives CDR1 SGHRS, CDR2 YFSETQ. The CDR3 contains 16 residues. CDR3 amino acids: CASSLGGGSMNTEAFF. Written as DNA, the CDR3 is TGCGCCAGCAGCTTGGGCGGGGGCAGCATGAACACTGAAGCTTTCTTT.

This chain uses TRBV5-1 with TRBJ2-3; D gene uncertain. The germline V and J ends were trimmed by 3 bases and 4 bases, with 15 bases remaining between them. The CDR3 covers 15 residues. From germline, CDR1 is SGHRS and CDR2 YFSETQ. This chain's CDR3 is CASSSWGNWADTQYF. The CDR3 DNA reads TGCGCCAGCAGCTCGTGGGGAAATTGGGCAGATACGCAGTATTTT.

The chain is built from TRBV4-3 and TRBJ2-1; 9 bases map to TRBD2. Per germline, CDR1 LGHNA and CDR2 YSLEER. The V segment lost 0 bases and the J segment 7 bases; nucleotides outside the gene matches: 4. This CDR3 has 15 residues. The CDR3 loop is CASSQERTSANEQFF. The CDR3 nucleotides read TGCGCCAGCAGCCAAGAAAGGACTAGCGCGAATGAGCAGTTCTTC.

This rearrangement joins TRBV15 to TRBJ2-3, with D perhaps being TRBD1 or TRBD2 (6 bases each). Trimming shortened V by 0 bases and J by 1 base, and 20 bases separated the two germline ends. From germline, CDR1 is LNHNV and CDR2 YYDKDF (reference sequence). The CDR3 runs 19 residues. Here the CDR3 reads CATSRDRVQGRSRTDTQYF. The CDR3 DNA reads as TGTGCCACCAGCAGAGATAGAGTCCAGGGGAGGTCTCGCACAGATACGCAGTATTTT. Full variable domain (rest looked up from reference TRBV15 and TRBJ2-3): DAMVIQNPRYQVTQFGKPVTLSCSQTLNHNVMYWYQQKSSQAPKLLFHYYDKDFNNEADTPDNFQSRRPNTSFCFLDIRSPGLGDTAMYLCATSRDRVQGRSRTDTQYFGPGTRLTVL.

V and J are TRBV20-1 and TRBJ2-3; TRBD2 agrees at 8 bases. Unmatched junction bases numbered 5, after V lost 2 bases and J lost 1 base. Germline CDR1 and CDR2: DFQATT and SNEGSKA (reference sequence). The CDR3 covers 15 residues. The CDR3 loop is CSARPPAGGTDTQYF. DNA for the CDR3: TGCAGTGCTAGACCCCCAGCGGGAGGCACAGATACGCAGTATTTT.

This clonotype has only one observation. The chain is built from TRBV29-1 and TRBJ2-1, with 9 bases aligning to TRBD2. The length of the CDR3 is 18 residues. Per germline, CDR1 SQVTM and CDR2 ANQGSEA. Trimming removed 2 bases from V and 8 bases from J; junction bases left unmatched: 19. This chain's CDR3 is CSVEHPTGGRAFADEQFF. CDR3 nucleotide sequence: TGCAGCGTTGAACACCCCACCGGCGGGAGGGCCTTTGCTGATGAGCAGTTCTTC.

This clonotype was seen only once. The rearrangement links TRBV11-2 to TRBJ1-5; D remains unclear. CDR3 length: 21 amino acids. The ends were cut back, 9 bases at V and 0 bases at J, with 33 bases in the middle. The germline V gene has CDR1 SGHAT and CDR2 FQNNGV. CDR3 loop: CARVSERKILRSDYSNQPQHF. The CDR3 DNA follows: TGTGCCAGGGTCTCGGAACGAAAAATATTGAGGTCGGATTATAGCAATCAGCCCCAGCATTTT. Drawing the rest from reference TRBV11-2 and TRBJ1-5, the complete variable domain is EAGVAQSPRYKIIEKRQSVAFWCNPISGHATLYWYQQILGQGPKLLIQFQNNGVVDDSQLPKDRFSAERLKGVDSTLKIQPAKLEDSAVYLCARVSERKILRSDYSNQPQHFGDGTRLSIL.

V usage is TRBV5-6 and J usage is TRBJ2-7, with D possibly matching TRBD2 (7 bases). Between the trimmed V and J ends, which lost 1 base and 2 bases, there was a span of 13 bases. The CDR3 has 15 amino acids. Germline lookup yields CDR1 SGHDT and CDR2 YYEEEE. The chain's CDR3 is CASSLHGGPTYEQYF. The CDR3 region has the DNA TGTGCCAGCAGCTTGCACGGGGGGCCCACCTACGAGCAGTACTTC.

The chain joins TRBV6-6 to TRBJ2-3, with D unclear. The CDR3 covers 14 residues. Germline V gene data show CDR1 as MNHNY and CDR2 as SVGAGI (reference sequence). With 0 bases removed from V and 6 bases from J, the gap between germline ends came to 10 bases. CDR3 residues: CASSYSIGDDTQYF. CDR3 coding DNA: TGTGCCAGCAGTTACTCGATAGGTGACGATACGCAGTATTTT.

V gene TRBV20-1 combines with J gene TRBJ2-3; D not certain. This CDR3 region has 18 residues. V lost 0 bases to trimming and J lost 0 bases, with 19 bases between them. The germline V gene encodes CDR1 DFQATT and CDR2 SNEGSKA (reference sequence). CDR3 DNA: TGCAGTGCTAGAGATCTCGGTTCGACTTCCAGTAGCACAGATACGCAGTATTTT. Encoded protein: CSARDLGSTSSSTDTQYF.

The chain combines TRBV10-3 with TRBJ2-1; a weak D match, TRBD2 (5 bases). The germline CDR1 and CDR2 sequences are ENHRY and SYGVKD. The V and J ends lost 8 bases and 0 bases respectively, with 17 bases between them. The CDR3 totals 16 residues. CDR3 protein: CAIQKELGSSYNEQFF. The DNA of the CDR3 is TGTGCCATCCAGAAGGAATTAGGGAGCTCCTACAATGAGCAGTTCTTC.

The chain uses TRBV29-1 and TRBJ2-7; D is possibly TRBD1 (5 bases). Looked up from germline, CDR1 is SQVTM and CDR2 is ANQGSEA. The CDR3 totals 13 residues. V lost 3 bases and J lost 1, with 10 bases in between. The CDR3 here is CSVDRDNSYEQYF. The CDR3 nucleotides read TGCAGCGTTGACAGGGATAATTCCTACGAGCAGTACTTC.

The chain joins TRBV29-1 to TRBJ2-7; D may be TRBD1 or TRBD2 (5 bases each). Germline V gene data show CDR1 as SQVTM and CDR2 as ANQGSEA. Trimming removed 2 bases from V and 1 base from J, with 9 bases in between. The CDR3 loop spans 13 amino acids. The CDR3, as DNA: TGCAGCGTTGAATCGGGGCTGTCCTACGAGCAGTACTTC. This encodes CSVESGLSYEQYF.

This clonotype has a handful of counts. This chain links TRBV27 with TRBJ2-7; possible D gene TRBD1, 5 bases. The CDR3 spans 16 residues. Germline loops: CDR1 MNHEY, CDR2 SMNVEV (reference sequence). V lost 0 bases and J 0 bases, leaving 12 bases between the germline ends. The CDR3 region has the DNA TGTGCCAGCAGTTTATCGCGACAGTCAAGCTCCTACGAGCAGTACTTC. Protein sequence: CASSLSRQSSSYEQYF.

V is TRBV28 and J is TRBJ2-5; TRBD2 matches 12 bases. Trimming removed 5 bases from V and 5 bases from J; junction bases left unmatched: 9. This CDR3 contains 16 residues. Germline V gene lookup returns CDR1 MDHEN and CDR2 SYDVKM. The chain's CDR3 is CASSPRTSGDRETQYF. The CDR3 coding sequence is TGTGCCAGCAGTCCCCGGACTAGCGGGGATAGGGAGACCCAGTACTTC.

This sequence joins TRBV6-5 and TRBJ2-5; perhaps D is TRBD1 or TRBD2 (5 bases each). The CDR3 is 15 amino acids. Per germline, CDR1 MNHEY and CDR2 SVGAGI. Trimming shortened V by 5 bases and J by 2 bases, and 15 bases separated the two germline ends. CDR3 loop: CASSLRDGHQETQYF. The DNA for the CDR3 is TGTGCCAGCAGTCTCCGGGACGGCCATCAAGAGACCCAGTACTTC.